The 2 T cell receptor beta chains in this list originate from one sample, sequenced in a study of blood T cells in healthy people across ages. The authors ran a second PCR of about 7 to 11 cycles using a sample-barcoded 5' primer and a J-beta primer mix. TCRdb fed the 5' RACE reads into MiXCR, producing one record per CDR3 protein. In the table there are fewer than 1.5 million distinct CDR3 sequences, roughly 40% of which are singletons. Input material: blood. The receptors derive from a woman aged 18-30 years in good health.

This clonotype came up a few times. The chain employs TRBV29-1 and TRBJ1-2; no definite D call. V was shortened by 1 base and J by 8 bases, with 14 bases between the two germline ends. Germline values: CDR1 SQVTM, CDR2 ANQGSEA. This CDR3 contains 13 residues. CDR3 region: CSVEGTVAEGYTF. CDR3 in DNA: TGCAGCGTTGAAGGGACCGTTGCGGAGGGCTACACCTTC. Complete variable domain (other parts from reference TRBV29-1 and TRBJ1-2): SAVISQKPSRDICQRGTSLTIQCQVDSQVTMMFWYRQQPGQSLTLIATANQGSEATYESGFVIDKFPISRPNLTFSTLTVSNMSPEDSSIYLCSVEGTVAEGYTFGSGTRLTVV.

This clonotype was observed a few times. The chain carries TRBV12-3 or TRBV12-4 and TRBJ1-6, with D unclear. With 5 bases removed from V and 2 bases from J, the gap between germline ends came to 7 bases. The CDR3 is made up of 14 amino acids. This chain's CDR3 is CASSGVTYNSPLHF. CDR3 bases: TGTGCCAGCAGTGGGGTAACCTATAATTCACCCCTCCACTTT.